One sample yielded the 11 T cell receptor beta chains listed below, sequenced in a study of blood T cell repertoires in COVID-19. Repertoires were generated with immunoSEQ multiplex PCR, while TCRdb's copy carries only in-frame clones and drops some. The data show some 190,000 clones, approximately 85% seen once. Material for sequencing was peripheral blood. The receptors here all came from an elderly man with COVID-19, enrolled during active disease.

This chain connects TRBV3-1 (or the pseudogene TRBV3-2) to TRBJ1-2, with D uncertain. The germline V and J ends were trimmed by 1 base and 7 bases, with 7 bases remaining between them. The CDR3 contains 12 residues. Germline V CDR1 and CDR2: LGHDT, YNNKEL (reference sequence). CDR3 sequence: CASSQGTAGYTF. The CDR3 DNA sequence: TGTGCCAGCAGCCAAGGAACAGCTGGCTACACCTTC.

The V gene is TRBV4-2, the J gene TRBJ1-3; 7 bases align to TRBD1. V lost 5 bases and J lost 0; bases outside the gene matches: 7. Looked up from germline, CDR1 is LGHNA and CDR2 is YNFKEQ. The CDR3 is 16 amino acids. CDR3 region: CASSGDRAYSGNTIYF. The CDR3 region has the DNA TGTGCCAGCAGCGGAGACAGGGCTTACTCTGGAAACACCATATATTTT.

The chain recombines TRBV5-1 with TRBJ1-6; 7 positions agree with TRBD1. CDR3 length equals 14 residues. Trimming removed 4 bases from V and 7 bases from J; junction bases left unmatched: 5. Germline loops: CDR1 SGHRS, CDR2 YFSETQ. The CDR3 region is CASSQPGQNSPLHF. The CDR3 coding sequence is TGCGCCAGCAGCCAGCCGGGACAGAATTCACCCCTCCACTTT.

This clone was counted a single time. This rearrangement joins TRBV3-1 (or the pseudogene TRBV3-2) to TRBJ1-1, with D possibly being TRBD1 (6 bases). V was trimmed by 0 bases and J by 4 bases, leaving 15 bases between them. Germline CDR1 is LGHDT and CDR2 is YNNKEL (reference sequence). The length of the CDR3 is 16 residues. CDR3 bases: TGTGCCAGCAGCCAAGATTTACAGGGAAGTGGCACTGAAGCTTTCTTT. Translated, it gives CASSQDLQGSGTEAFF.

This clone appeared a single time. The chain recombines TRBV7-2 with TRBJ1-1, with 7 bases fitting TRBD1. The CDR3 sequence is 15 residues long. Trimming at V came to 4 bases and at J to 4 bases, leaving 9 bases not matched to a gene. Looked up from germline, CDR1 is SGHTA and CDR2 is FQGNSA. In DNA form, the CDR3 reads TGTGCCAGCAGCTACGACAGGGTCCGGAGCACTGAAGCTTTCTTT. It codes for CASSYDRVRSTEAFF.

The V and J genes are TRBV4-3 and TRBJ2-7; weak D call: TRBD1 (5 bases). V lost 1 base and J 4 bases, leaving 11 bases between the germline ends. The length of the CDR3 is 14 residues. CDR1 LGHNA and CDR2 YSLEER come from the germline V gene. The CDR3 spells CASSQGQGNYEQYF. Written as DNA, the CDR3 is TGCGCCAGCAGCCAAGGGCAGGGTAATTACGAGCAGTACTTC.

In nucleotides, the CDR3 is TGTGCCAGCAGCGTAGATTCAGGGGGTGGTTCACCCCTCCACTTT. It is translated as CASSVDSGGGSPLHF. This sequence joins TRBV9 and TRBJ1-6, with 7 bases lining up with TRBD1. Germline CDR1 SGDLS, CDR2 YYNGEE. Unmatched junction bases numbered 6, after V lost 0 bases and J lost 9 bases. This CDR3 is built from 15 residues.

The chain joins TRBV7-3 to TRBJ2-5; D might be TRBD1 (6 bases). Trimming took 2 bases from V and 4 from J, leaving 14 bases between them. CDR3 length equals 15 residues. Germline V CDR1 and CDR2: SGHTA, FQGTGA. For the CDR3, the DNA is TGTGCCAGCAGCTTAGGAACAGGGAACGCAGAGACCCAGTACTTC. It is translated as CASSLGTGNAETQYF.

A remark on this clone: Mismatch with germline at one junction end may stem from a read error. The rearrangement links TRBV2 to TRBJ1-6; 7 bases align to TRBD1. The CDR3 is made up of 15 amino acids. Germline loops: CDR1 SNHLY, CDR2 FYNNEI. The CDR3 DNA sequence: TGTGCCAGCAGCGAAGGGACAGCCAAAGGATCACCCCTCCACTTT. Translated: CASSEGTAKGSPLHF.

The V gene is TRBV5-1, the J gene TRBJ1-1; 8 nucleotides line up with TRBD1. The CDR3 extends over 15 amino acids. The germline V gene encodes CDR1 SGHRS and CDR2 YFSETQ. The V and J ends lost 3 bases and 0 bases, in that order; junction bases with no gene match: 4. CDR3 sequence reads: CASSSQDRVNTEAFF. CDR3 bases: TGCGCCAGCAGCTCTCAGGACAGGGTGAACACTGAAGCTTTCTTT.

The genes are TRBV28 and TRBJ1-3; 7 positions agree with TRBD1. With V trimmed by 2 bases and J by 4 bases, 5 bases remained unmatched. CDR1 is MDHEN, CDR2 SYDVKM, per germline. The CDR3 length is 15 residues. In nucleotides, the CDR3 is TGTGCCAGCAGTTTAACCCGGGGACAGGGAAACACCATATATTTT. It yields the protein CASSLTRGQGNTIYF.